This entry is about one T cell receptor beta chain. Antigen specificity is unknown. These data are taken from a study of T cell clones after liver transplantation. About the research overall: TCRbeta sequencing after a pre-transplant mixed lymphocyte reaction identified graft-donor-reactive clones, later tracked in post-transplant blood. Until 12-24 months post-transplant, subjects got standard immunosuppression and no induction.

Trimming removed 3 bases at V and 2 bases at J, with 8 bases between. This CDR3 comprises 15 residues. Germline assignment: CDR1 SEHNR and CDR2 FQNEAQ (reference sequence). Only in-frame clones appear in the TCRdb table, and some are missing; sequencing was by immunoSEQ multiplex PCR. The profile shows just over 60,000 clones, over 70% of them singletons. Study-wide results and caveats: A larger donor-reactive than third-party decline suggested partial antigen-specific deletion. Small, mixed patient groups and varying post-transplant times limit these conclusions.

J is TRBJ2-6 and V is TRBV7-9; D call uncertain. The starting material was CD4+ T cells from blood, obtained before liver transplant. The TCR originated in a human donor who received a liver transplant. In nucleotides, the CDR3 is TGTGCCAGCAGCTTCATCAGAACTGGGGCCAACGTCCTGACTTTC. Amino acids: CASSFIRTGANVLTF.